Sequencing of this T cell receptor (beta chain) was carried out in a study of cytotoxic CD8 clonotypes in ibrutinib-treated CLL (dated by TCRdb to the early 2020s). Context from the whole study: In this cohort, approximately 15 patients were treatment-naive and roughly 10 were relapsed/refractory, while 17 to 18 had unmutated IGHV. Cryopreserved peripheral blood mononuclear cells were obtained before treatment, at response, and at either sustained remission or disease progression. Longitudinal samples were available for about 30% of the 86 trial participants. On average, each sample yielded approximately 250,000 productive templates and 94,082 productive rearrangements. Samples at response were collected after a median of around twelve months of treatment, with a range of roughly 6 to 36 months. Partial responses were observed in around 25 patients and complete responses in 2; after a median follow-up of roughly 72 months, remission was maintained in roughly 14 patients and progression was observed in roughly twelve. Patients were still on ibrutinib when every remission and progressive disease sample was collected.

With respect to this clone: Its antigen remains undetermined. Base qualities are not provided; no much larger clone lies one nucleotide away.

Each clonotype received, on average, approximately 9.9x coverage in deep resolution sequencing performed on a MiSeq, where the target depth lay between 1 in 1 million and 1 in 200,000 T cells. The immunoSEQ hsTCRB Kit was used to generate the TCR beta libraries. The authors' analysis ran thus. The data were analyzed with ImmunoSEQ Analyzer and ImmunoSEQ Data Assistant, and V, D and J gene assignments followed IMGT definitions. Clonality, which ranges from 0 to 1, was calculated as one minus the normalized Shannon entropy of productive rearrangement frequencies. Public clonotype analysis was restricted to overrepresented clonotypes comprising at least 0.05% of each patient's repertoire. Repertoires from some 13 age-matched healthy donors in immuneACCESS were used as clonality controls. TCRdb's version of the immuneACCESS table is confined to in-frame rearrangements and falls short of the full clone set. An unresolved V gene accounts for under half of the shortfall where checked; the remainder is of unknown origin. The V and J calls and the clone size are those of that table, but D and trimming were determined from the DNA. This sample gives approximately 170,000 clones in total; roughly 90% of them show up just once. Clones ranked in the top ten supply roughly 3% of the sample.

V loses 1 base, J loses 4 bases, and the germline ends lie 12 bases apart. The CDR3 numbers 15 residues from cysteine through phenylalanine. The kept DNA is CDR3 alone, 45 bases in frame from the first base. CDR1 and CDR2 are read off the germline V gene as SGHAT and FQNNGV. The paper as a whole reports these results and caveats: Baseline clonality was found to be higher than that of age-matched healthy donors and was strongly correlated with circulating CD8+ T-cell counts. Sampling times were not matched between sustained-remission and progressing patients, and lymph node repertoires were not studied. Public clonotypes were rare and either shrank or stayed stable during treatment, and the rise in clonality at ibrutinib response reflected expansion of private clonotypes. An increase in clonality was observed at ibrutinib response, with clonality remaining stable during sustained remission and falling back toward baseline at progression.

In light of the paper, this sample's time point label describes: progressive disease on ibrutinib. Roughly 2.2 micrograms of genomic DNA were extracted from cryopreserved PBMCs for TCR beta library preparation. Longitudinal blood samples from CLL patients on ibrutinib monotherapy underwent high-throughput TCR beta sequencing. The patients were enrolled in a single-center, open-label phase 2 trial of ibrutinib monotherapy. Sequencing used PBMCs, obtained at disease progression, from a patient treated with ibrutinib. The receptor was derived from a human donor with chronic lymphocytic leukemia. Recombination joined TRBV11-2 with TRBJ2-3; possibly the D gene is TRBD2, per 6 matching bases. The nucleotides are TGTGCCAGCAGCTTAGCTGGGACGGGGGCAGATACGCAGTATTTT. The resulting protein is CASSLAGTGADTQYF. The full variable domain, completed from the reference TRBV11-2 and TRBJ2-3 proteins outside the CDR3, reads EAGVAQSPRYKIIEKRQSVAFWCNPISGHATLYWYQQILGQGPKLLIQFQNNGVVDDSQLPKDRFSAERLKGVDSTLKIQPAKLEDSAVYLCASSLAGTGADTQYFGPGTRLTVL.